The 9 T cell receptor beta chains reported below all come from one sample, sequenced in a study of blood T cell repertoires in COVID-19. The data were produced by immunoSEQ multiplex PCR, yet TCRdb's version contains in-frame clones alone and is incomplete. Among over 250,000 clones listed, 80% to 90% were seen once. The sequenced sample was peripheral blood. These receptors originate from a woman aged 70-85 years with COVID-19, enrolled during active disease.

The J gene is TRBJ1-2, the V gene TRBV5-1, with TRBD1 identical over 9 bases. The germline CDR1 and CDR2 sequences are SGHRS and YFSETQ. This CDR3 contains 15 residues. Losses at the gene ends were 4 bases for V and 5 bases for J; bases not matched to a gene: 9. The CDR3 bases are TGCGCCAGCAGCGGGACAGGGTTTAATCTATATGGCTACACCTTC. Translating gives CASSGTGFNLYGYTF.

This clone was recorded only once. This chain joins TRBV20-1 and TRBJ2-1; TRBD2 matches at 12 bases. V shed 3 bases, J shed 7 bases, and the junction held 4 bases outside the gene matches. CDR3 length: 14 residues. CDR1 is DFQATT, CDR2 SNEGSKA, per germline (reference sequence). In DNA, the CDR3 is TGCAGTGCTAGTGGACTAGCGGGGACTAATGAGCAGTTCTTC. Its protein product is CSASGLAGTNEQFF.

CDR3 residues: CASSLWGTNQNIQYF. CDR3 coding DNA: TGTGCCAGCAGTTTATGGGGGACAAACCAAAACATTCAGTACTTC. The chain is built from TRBV27 and TRBJ2-4; D might be TRBD1 (6 bases). This CDR3 contains 15 residues. Germline V gene data show CDR1 as MNHEY and CDR2 as SMNVEV (reference sequence). Trimming shortened V by 1 base and J by 5 bases, and 12 bases separated the two germline ends.

Of note for this clone: In the same sample, other DNA sequences code for this CDR3. The V and J genes are TRBV27 and TRBJ2-7, with 8 nucleotides matching TRBD2. The CDR3 spans 14 residues. Germline assignment: CDR1 MNHEY and CDR2 SMNVEV (reference sequence). The ends lost 5 bases at V and 4 bases at J; junction bases unmatched: 7. CDR3 sequence (DNA): TGTGCCAGCAGTCTCCGGGAGGGCCTTTACGAGCAGTACTTC. Amino acid sequence: CASSLREGLYEQYF.

Note on this clone: One end of the junction does not line up with germline, which may come from a read error. This rearrangement joins TRBV30 to TRBJ1-5; no clear D. Germline loops: CDR1 GTSNPN, CDR2 SVGIG (reference sequence). The CDR3 is 19 amino acids. DNA for the CDR3: TGTGCCTGGAGCGGAGGACGAGTGCCCGAACACCCCGACAATCAGCCCCGGCATTTT. Translated: CAWSGGRVPEHPDNQPRHF.

This chain joins TRBV5-6 and TRBJ1-1; D may be TRBD1 (5 bases). The CDR3 is 15 residues long. Deletions cut 1 base from V and 1 base from J, with 11 bases between. Looked up from germline, CDR1 is SGHDT and CDR2 is YYEEEE. The CDR3 nucleotides read TGTGCCAGCAGCTTGTACGGCCAGGGGAACACTGAAGCTTTCTTT. This translates into CASSLYGQGNTEAFF.

This clone was detected only once. The rearrangement links TRBV19 to TRBJ2-6; 7 nucleotides line up with TRBD1. The junction had 10 bases not matched to a gene; V was cut back by 5 bases and J by 0 bases. Germline V CDR1 and CDR2: LNHDA, SQIVND (reference sequence). The CDR3 totals 18 residues. The CDR3 reads CASSVDRATSSGANVLTF. The CDR3 nucleotides read TGTGCCAGTAGTGTCGACAGGGCGACAAGCTCTGGGGCCAACGTCCTGACTTTC.

This chain links TRBV2 with TRBJ2-2; D unresolved. The V and J ends lost 6 bases and 1 base respectively, with 6 bases between them. The CDR3 runs 13 residues. CDR1 SNHLY and CDR2 FYNNEI come from the germline V gene. The CDR3 reads CASRTLNTGELFF. The CDR3, as DNA: TGTGCCAGCAGGACTCTGAACACCGGGGAGCTGTTTTTT.

V gene TRBV10-3 combines with J gene TRBJ2-7, with D uncertain. Germline V gene sequence: CDR1 ENHRY, CDR2 SYGVKD. The CDR3 runs to 14 residues. V lost 1 base, J lost 2 bases, and 9 bases lay in between. CDR3 coding DNA: TGTGCCATCAGTGAGTGGCTGGAGCCCTACGAGCAGTACTTC. Its protein is CAISEWLEPYEQYF.